The TCR beta chain under discussion was sequenced for a study of OX40 agonist ivuxolimab in advanced cancers. Study context: Prior checkpoint blockade (anti-PD-1, anti-PD-L1 or anti-CTLA-4) was permitted; less than 45% had it. General study results and limits: Clonal expansion among partial responders at 0.1-3.0 mg/kg ranked near the lowest.

The data were produced by immunoSEQ multiplex PCR, yet TCRdb's version contains in-frame clones alone and is incomplete. The profile shows about 79,000 clones, about 90% of them singletons. The CDR3 covers 17 residues. CDR1 is MNHEY and CDR2 is SMNVEV in the germline V gene (reference sequence). V was clipped by 3 bases and J by 4 bases; unmatched bases: 8. The cohort excluded patients with autoimmune disease history or systemic immunosuppression. About this clone: Its target is unknown.

The V call is TRBV27, the J call TRBJ2-2; 10 bases fit TRBD2. The TCR comes from an adult with an advanced solid tumor such as melanoma, head and neck, liver or kidney cancer. The sequenced sample was CD4+ or CD8+ T cells sorted from blood, obtained in a trial of the OX40 agonist ivuxolimab. In nucleotides, the CDR3 is TGTGCCAGCAGTTTGTCTAGCGGGGGCCCAATCACCGGGGAGCTGTTTTTT. It translates to CASSLSSGGPITGELFF.